This T cell receptor (beta chain) was profiled in a study of T cell responses to AZD1222 COVID-19 vaccine. This table comes from immunoSEQ multiplex PCR, and its TCRdb copy is limited to in-frame clones, with some not included. The profile shows 90,000 to 120,000 clones, over 70% of them singletons. Germline assignment: CDR1 MDHEN and CDR2 SYDVKM. This CDR3 contains 15 residues. J was trimmed by 6 bases and V by 7 bases; bases with no gene match: 14. Study-wide results and caveats: Reports indicate that nearly half of spike-specific TCRs are directed at unmutated variant regions.

Turning to this clone: The antigen is not known.

The chain links TRBV28 to TRBJ2-7, with 8 nucleotides matching TRBD1. Specimen: peripheral blood, collected on day 0 of AZD1222 vaccination. This receptor was taken from an adult in good health. This CDR3 reads CASTTPGQGRREQYF. In DNA form, the CDR3 reads TGTGCCAGCACCACCCCTGGACAGGGACGACGCGAGCAGTACTTC. The complete variable domain, with remaining parts taken from reference TRBV28 and TRBJ2-7, reads DVKVTQSSRYLVKRTGEKVFLECVQDMDHENMFWYRQDPGLGLRLIYFSYDVKMKEKGDIPEGYSVSREKKERFSLILESASTNQTSMYLCASTTPGQGRREQYFGPGTRLTVT.